The clone carrying this T cell receptor beta chain showed up many times. Its target is unknown. The record originates from a study of human T cells and chemical hapten exposure. At the level of the study: The sensitizing agent was 2% DPC, placed on 2 cm by 2 cm of upper inner arm skin. Study results and limitations: The study found that DPC sensitization did not change TCRs above 1 in 1000 frequency.

TCRdb used MiXCR to reprocess the RACE reads, holding one entry per CDR3 protein. The sample contains about 84,000 distinct CDR3 sequences, 10% to 11% of which appear only once. Regarding time point: patch test 3, about 24 weeks after DPC sensitization. Indicated treatment: therapeutic diphenylcyclopropenone sensitization with weekly scalp DPC. This CDR3 region has 14 residues. Germline CDR1 KGHDR, CDR2 SFDVKD. V lost 10 bases to trimming and J lost 3 bases; unmatched junction nucleotides: 6. The sequence derives from a woman in her forties or fifties with alopecia areata. Some clones in this sample may be carry-over from other donors' samples. The material was whole blood, obtained in connection with sensitization to the hapten diphenylcyclopropenone (DPC). The chain is built from TRBV24-1 and TRBJ2-3, with 10 bases lining up with TRBD2. Here the CDR3 DNA reads TGTGCCACTTCCGGACTAGCGGCTACAGATACGCAGTATTTT. Translation gives CATSGLAATDTQYF.